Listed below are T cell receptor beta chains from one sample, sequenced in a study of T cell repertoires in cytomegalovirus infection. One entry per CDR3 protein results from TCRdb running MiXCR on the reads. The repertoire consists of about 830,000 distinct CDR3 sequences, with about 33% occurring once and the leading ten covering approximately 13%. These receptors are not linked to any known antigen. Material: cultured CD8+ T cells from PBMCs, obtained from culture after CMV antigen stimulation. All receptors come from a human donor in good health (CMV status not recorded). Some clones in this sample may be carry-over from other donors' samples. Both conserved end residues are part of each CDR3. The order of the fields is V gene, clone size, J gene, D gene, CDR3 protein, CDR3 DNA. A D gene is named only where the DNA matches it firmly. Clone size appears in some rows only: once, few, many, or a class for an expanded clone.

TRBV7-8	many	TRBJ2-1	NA	CASSVWGYLYNEQFF	TGTGCCAGCAGCGTCTGGGGGTACCTCTACAATGAGCAGTTCTTC
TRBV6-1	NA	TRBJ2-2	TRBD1	CASGLRGTGELFF	TGTGCCAGCGGACTCAGGGGGACCGGGGAGCTGTTTTTT
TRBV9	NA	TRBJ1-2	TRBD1	CASSEPRTGIGTYGYTF	TGTGCCAGCAGCGAGCCCCGGACAGGGATCGGGACATATGGCTACACCTTC
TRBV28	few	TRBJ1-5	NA	CASSGNQPQHF	TGTGCCAGCAGTGGTAACCAGCCCCAGCATTTT
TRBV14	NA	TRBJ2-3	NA	CASSQSQGRTDTQYF	TGTGCCAGCAGCCAAAGCCAGGGTAGAACAGATACGCAGTATTTT
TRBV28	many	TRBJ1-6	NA	CASRPRDIHNSPLHF	TGTGCCAGCAGACCGAGGGACATACATAATTCACCCCTCCACTTT
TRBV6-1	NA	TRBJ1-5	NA	CASSYGSRGADQPQHF	TGTGCCAGCAGTTACGGGAGCCGGGGGGCCGATCAGCCCCAGCATTTT
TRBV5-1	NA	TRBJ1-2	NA	CASTLSGDYNYGYTF	TGCGCCAGCACCTTATCAGGGGACTATAACTATGGCTACACCTTC
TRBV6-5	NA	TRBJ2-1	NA	CASRPGGSKYYGQFF	TGTGCCAGCAGGCCGGGGGGCTCGAAATATTACGGGCAGTTCTTC
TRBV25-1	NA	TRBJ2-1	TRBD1	CASSELGQGHEQFF	TGTGCCAGCAGTGAACTCGGACAGGGCCATGAGCAGTTCTTC
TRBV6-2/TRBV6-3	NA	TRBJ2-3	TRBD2	CASSTSSGGSTDTQYF	TGTGCCAGCAGTACCTCCAGCGGGGGGAGCACAGATACGCAGTATTTT
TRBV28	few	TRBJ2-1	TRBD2	CASTRLSGGAYNEQFF	TGTGCCAGCACCCGACTTAGCGGGGGGGCATACAATGAGCAGTTCTTC
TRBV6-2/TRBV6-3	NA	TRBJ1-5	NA	CASTTRGMNQPQHF	TGTGCCAGCACTACGAGGGGAATGAATCAGCCCCAGCATTTT
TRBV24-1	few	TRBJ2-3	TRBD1	CATSGSWTGQGDTQYF	TGTGCCACCAGTGGTAGTTGGACAGGACAGGGAGATACGCAGTATTTT
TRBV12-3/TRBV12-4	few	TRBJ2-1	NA	CASSHRHSRYEQFF	TGTGCCAGCAGTCACAGGCATAGTAGGTATGAGCAGTTCTTC
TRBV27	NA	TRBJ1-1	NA	CASSPQPDSAAEAFF	TGTGCCAGCAGCCCACAACCCGATTCCGCCGCTGAAGCTTTCTTT
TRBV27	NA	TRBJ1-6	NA	CASSFTDSPLHF	TGTGCCAGCAGTTTTACGGATTCACCCCTCCACTTT
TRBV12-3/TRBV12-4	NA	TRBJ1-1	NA	CASSSGGGTPWDTEAFF	TGTGCCAGCAGTTCAGGAGGGGGGACCCCCTGGGACACTGAAGCTTTCTTT
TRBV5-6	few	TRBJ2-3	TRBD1	CASSLGTGGAYTQYF	TGTGCCAGCAGCTTAGGGACAGGGGGCGCCTATACGCAGTATTTT
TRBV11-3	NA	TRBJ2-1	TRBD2	CASSRAPSGAYEQFF	TGTGCCAGCAGCCGAGCCCCTAGCGGGGCATATGAGCAGTTCTTC
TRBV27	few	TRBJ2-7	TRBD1	CASSRRPPGQGNYEQYF	TGTGCCAGCAGTCGCCGGCCCCCGGGACAGGGGAACTACGAGCAGTACTTC
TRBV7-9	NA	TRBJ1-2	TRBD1	CASSSGQESGYTF	TGTGCCAGCAGCTCCGGACAGGAGTCTGGCTACACCTTC
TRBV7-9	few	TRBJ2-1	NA	CASSLFLAGISYNEQFF	TGTGCCAGCAGCTTATTCCTTGCGGGGATCTCCTACAATGAGCAGTTCTTC
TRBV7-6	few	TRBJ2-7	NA	CASSPGRISYEQYF	TGTGCCAGCAGCCCAGGGCGAATTTCCTACGAGCAGTACTTC
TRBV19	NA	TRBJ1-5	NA	CASSIGGRLNQPQHF	TGTGCCAGTAGTATCGGGGGTAGGCTCAATCAGCCCCAGCATTTT
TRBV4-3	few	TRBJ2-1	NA	CASSQDSHSSHNEQFF	TGCGCCAGCAGCCAAGATAGCCACAGCAGCCACAATGAGCAGTTCTTC
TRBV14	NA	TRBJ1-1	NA	CASSLGHSTEAFF	TGTGCCAGCAGCCTTGGCCACAGCACTGAAGCTTTCTTT
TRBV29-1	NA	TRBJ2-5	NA	CSVPGETQYF	TGCAGCGTTCCCGGGGAGACCCAGTACTTC
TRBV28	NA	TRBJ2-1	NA	CASSPTGIESYNEQFF	TGTGCCAGCAGCCCAACGGGGATAGAATCCTACAATGAGCAGTTCTTC
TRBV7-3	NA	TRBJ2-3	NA	CASSFGETTSGTDTQYF	TGTGCCAGCAGCTTTGGCGAGACAACCTCGGGCACAGATACGCAGTATTTT
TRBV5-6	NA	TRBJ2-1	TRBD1	CASGRGLWNEQFF	TGTGCCAGCGGTAGGGGGCTGTGGAATGAGCAGTTCTTC
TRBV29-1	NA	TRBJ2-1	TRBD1	CSVEYRDRVYNEQFF	TGCAGCGTTGAATACCGGGACAGGGTGTACAATGAGCAGTTCTTC
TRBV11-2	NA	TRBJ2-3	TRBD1	CASSLDSTGTGTDTQYF	TGTGCCAGCAGCTTAGACTCAACCGGGACAGGGACAGATACGCAGTATTTT
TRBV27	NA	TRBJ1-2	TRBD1	CASSLTQGVRYGYTF	TGTGCCAGCAGTTTAACACAGGGGGTACGCTATGGCTACACCTTC
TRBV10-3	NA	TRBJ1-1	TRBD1	CAIRQGEPNTEAFF	TGTGCCATCAGGCAGGGGGAACCGAACACTGAAGCTTTCTTT
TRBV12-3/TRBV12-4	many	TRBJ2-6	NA	CASSLQGSGANVLTF	TGTGCCAGCAGTTTACAGGGATCTGGGGCCAACGTCCTGACTTTC
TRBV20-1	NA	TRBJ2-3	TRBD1	CSASDQGARGDTQYF	TGCAGTGCTAGTGACCAGGGGGCCCGCGGGGATACGCAGTATTTT
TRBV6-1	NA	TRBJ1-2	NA	CANRTGSDGYTF	TGTGCCAACAGGACGGGGTCTGATGGCTACACCTTC
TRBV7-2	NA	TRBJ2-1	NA	CASSPFKGAYNEQFF	TGTGCCAGCAGCCCATTCAAGGGCGCCTACAATGAGCAGTTCTTC
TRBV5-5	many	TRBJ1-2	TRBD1	CASSSGQGINYGYTF	TGTGCCAGCAGCTCCGGACAGGGAATTAACTATGGCTACACCTTC
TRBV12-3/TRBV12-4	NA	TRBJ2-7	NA	CASSFAGLYEQYF	TGTGCCAGCAGTTTTGCTGGACTTTACGAGCAGTACTTC
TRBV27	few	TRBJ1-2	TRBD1	CASRGQGEAPYGYTF	TGTGCCAGCAGAGGACAGGGTGAAGCGCCCTATGGCTACACCTTC